A selection of T cell receptor beta chains follows, all from one sample in a study of blood T cells in healthy people across ages. TCRdb analysed the 5' RACE reads with MiXCR anew, one entry per CDR3 protein. The sample has 550,000 to 650,000 distinct CDR3 sequences, about 27% seen once. These data were likewise used in another study, on T cells of mothers and their children.

Sample: blood. These receptors all come from a boy aged 2 to 10 in good health. The CDR3 runs from the conserved cysteine through the conserved F or W. A D gene is named only where the DNA matches it firmly. Clone size is not always given. Where it is, it says once, few, many or a class for expanded clones.

cdr3_length,d_call,v_call,clone_size,j_call,cdr3_aa,cdr3_nt
18,-,TRBV12-3/TRBV12-4,-,TRBJ2-5,CASTFWNRDDSEQETQYF,TGTGCCAGCACGTTTTGGAACAGGGACGACAGCGAGCAAGAGACCCAGTACTTC
15,-,TRBV6-5,few,TRBJ1-2,CASRNWDPDGYGYTF,TGTGCCAGCAGAAATTGGGACCCCGATGGGTATGGCTACACCTTC
15,TRBD1,TRBV6-5,few,TRBJ1-4,CASSRAGGTNEKLFF,TGTGCCAGCAGCCGGGCAGGGGGGACTAATGAAAAACTGTTTTTT
16,TRBD2,TRBV11-2,-,TRBJ2-1,CASSLGGSASYNEQFF,TGTGCCAGCAGCTTAGGCGGGAGTGCTTCCTACAATGAGCAGTTCTTC
15,-,TRBV12-3/TRBV12-4,-,TRBJ1-3,CASRPDVSSGNTIYF,TGTGCCAGCAGGCCAGACGTGAGCTCTGGAAACACCATATATTTT
12,-,TRBV10-3,few,TRBJ2-7,CAIQIDPHEQYF,TGTGCCATTCAGATAGACCCCCACGAGCAGTACTTC
14,-,TRBV4-3,-,TRBJ2-7,CASSPTRAVYEQYF,TGCGCCAGCAGCCCCACGCGGGCGGTTTACGAGCAGTACTTC
17,-,TRBV9,-,TRBJ2-5,CASSGGQTGRELETQYF,TGTGCCAGCAGCGGGGGACAGACAGGGAGGGAGTTGGAGACCCAGTACTTC
15,TRBD1,TRBV5-1,-,TRBJ1-4,CASRKAGQGDEKLFF,TGCGCCAGCAGAAAGGCCGGACAGGGCGATGAAAAACTGTTTTTT
14,TRBD2,TRBV20-1,-,TRBJ2-7,CSANRQAPGGEQYF,TGCAGTGCTAATAGACAGGCCCCGGGGGGGGAGCAGTACTTC
14,-,TRBV6-5,-,TRBJ1-2,CASSYSGGLAGYTF,TGTGCCAGCAGTTACTCGGGGGGATTGGCTGGCTACACCTTC
13,TRBD1,TRBV6-5,-,TRBJ1-1,CASSSGTGGEAFF,TGTGCCAGCAGTTCCGGGACAGGTGGTGAAGCTTTCTTT
15,-,TRBV7-9,-,TRBJ1-4,CASSKGAQTNEKLFF,TGTGCCAGCAGCAAAGGAGCCCAAACTAATGAAAAACTGTTTTTT
16,-,TRBV6-1,-,TRBJ1-5,CASSEEIGVSLQPQHF,TGTGCCAGCAGTGAAGAAATCGGGGTTAGCCTTCAGCCCCAGCATTTT
14,-,TRBV14,-,TRBJ2-2,CASKLGARTGELFF,TGTGCCAGCAAATTGGGGGCGCGTACCGGGGAGCTGTTTTTT
16,-,TRBV9,-,TRBJ2-5,CASSVGESWAGETQYF,TGTGCCAGCAGCGTAGGGGAGAGCTGGGCCGGCGAGACCCAGTACTTC
15,-,TRBV6-5,-,TRBJ2-7,CASSSSGTVSYEQYF,TGTGCCAGCAGTTCCTCCGGGACCGTCTCCTACGAGCAGTACTTC
15,-,TRBV18,-,TRBJ1-1,CASSPTGKRDTEAFF,TGTGCCAGCTCACCAACAGGGAAAAGGGACACTGAAGCTTTCTTT
14,-,TRBV5-1,-,TRBJ1-2,CASSLEPGAAGYTF,TGCGCCAGCAGCTTAGAGCCGGGAGCTGCCGGCTACACCTTC
14,-,TRBV5-5,-,TRBJ2-3,CASSYRAITDTQYF,TGTGCCAGCAGCTACCGGGCGATCACAGATACGCAGTATTTT
13,-,TRBV12-3/TRBV12-4,-,TRBJ1-5,CASSFSGGQPQHF,TGTGCCAGCAGTTTTTCGGGGGGTCAGCCCCAGCATTTT
14,TRBD1,TRBV5-1,-,TRBJ1-2,CASTWDRYIYGYTF,TGCGCCAGCACCTGGGACAGGTACATCTATGGCTACACCTTC
16,TRBD1,TRBV6-1,few,TRBJ2-7,CASSRGTGDASYEQYF,TGTGCCAGCAGCCGTGGGACAGGGGATGCCTCCTACGAGCAGTACTTC
13,-,TRBV5-8,-,TRBJ2-1,CASSAGRMNEQFF,TGCGCCAGCAGCGCCGGCCGGATGAATGAGCAGTTCTTC
18,-,TRBV4-3,-,TRBJ2-3,CASSQDGWTAISTDTQYF,TGCGCCAGCAGCCAAGATGGTTGGACAGCTATTAGCACAGATACGCAGTATTTT
12,-,TRBV12-3/TRBV12-4,few,TRBJ1-5,CASSYSNQPRHF,TGTGCCAGCAGCTATAGCAATCAGCCCCGGCATTTT
14,-,TRBV13,-,TRBJ2-3,CASSFGSRADTQYF,TGTGCCAGCAGCTTCGGGAGCCGTGCAGATACGCAGTATTTT
12,-,TRBV24-1,-,TRBJ2-2,CATSDPTGELFF,TGTGCCACCAGTGACCCGACCGGGGAGCTGTTTTTT
15,-,TRBV7-9,-,TRBJ2-7,CASSFGTTGSYEQYF,TGTGCCAGCAGCTTTGGGACGACAGGCTCCTACGAGCAGTACTTC
11,-,TRBV10-3,few,TRBJ1-2,CAIREDYGYTF,TGTGCTATCAGAGAAGACTATGGCTACACCTTC
16,TRBD1,TRBV5-1,few,TRBJ2-7,CASSPEGDRENSEQYF,TGCGCCAGCAGCCCGGAGGGGGACAGGGAGAATAGCGAGCAGTACTTC
14,TRBD2,TRBV20-1,-,TRBJ2-3,CSARDSGRSNTQYF,TGCAGTGCTAGAGATAGCGGGAGGTCGAACACGCAGTATTTT
12,-,TRBV29-1,few,TRBJ2-7,CSGLIGSYEQYF,TGCAGCGGCCTAATAGGCTCCTACGAGCAGTACTTC
18,TRBD2,TRBV6-5,-,TRBJ2-1,CASRLTSGRVAPYNEQFF,TGTGCCAGCAGGCTTACTAGCGGGAGGGTTGCCCCCTACAATGAGCAGTTCTTC
17,TRBD2,TRBV6-5,few,TRBJ2-5,CASSYSQTSGWQETQYF,TGTGCCAGCAGTTACTCCCAGACTAGCGGGTGGCAAGAGACCCAGTACTTC
17,TRBD2,TRBV3-1,few,TRBJ2-5,CASSQLLKWRGGETQYF,TGTGCCAGCAGCCAATTGTTAAAGTGGCGGGGGGGGGAGACCCAGTACTTC
16,-,TRBV21-1,-,TRBJ2-5,CASSSPTGGKGETQYF,TGTGCCAGCAGCTCCCCGACAGGGGGAAAGGGAGAGACCCAGTACTTC
12,-,TRBV27,few,TRBJ1-2,CASSKPGGGYTF,TGTGCCAGCAGTAAACCGGGGGGAGGCTACACCTTC
14,-,TRBV5-1,-,TRBJ2-5,CASMEGAPRGTQYF,TGCGCCAGCATGGAGGGGGCGCCCAGGGGGACCCAGTACTTC
14,-,TRBV5-1,-,TRBJ1-4,CASCLLGGNEKLFF,TGCGCCAGCTGCTTGTTGGGCGGTAATGAAAAACTGTTTTTT
14,TRBD2,TRBV7-9,-,TRBJ2-1,CASSTGTSGPGQFF,TGTGCCAGCTCGACCGGGACTAGCGGCCCGGGGCAGTTCTTC
13,TRBD2,TRBV15,-,TRBJ2-7,CATSRGLAGEQYF,TGTGCCACCAGCAGAGGGCTAGCGGGGGAGCAGTACTTC
12,-,TRBV30,-,TRBJ1-1,CAWSVSEVEAFF,TGTGCCTGGAGTGTATCGGAGGTGGAAGCTTTCTTT
18,TRBD2,TRBV5-1,-,TRBJ2-3,CASSLVVLAGRGTDTQYF,TGCGCCAGCAGCTTGGTCGTCCTAGCGGGAAGGGGGACAGATACGCAGTATTTT
11,-,TRBV6-2/TRBV6-3,-,TRBJ2-4,CASSRGNIQYF,TGTGCCAGCAGTAGGGGAAACATTCAGTACTTC
12,-,TRBV29-1,few,TRBJ2-5,CSGRDTGETQYF,TGCAGCGGCCGGGACACGGGGGAGACCCAGTACTTC